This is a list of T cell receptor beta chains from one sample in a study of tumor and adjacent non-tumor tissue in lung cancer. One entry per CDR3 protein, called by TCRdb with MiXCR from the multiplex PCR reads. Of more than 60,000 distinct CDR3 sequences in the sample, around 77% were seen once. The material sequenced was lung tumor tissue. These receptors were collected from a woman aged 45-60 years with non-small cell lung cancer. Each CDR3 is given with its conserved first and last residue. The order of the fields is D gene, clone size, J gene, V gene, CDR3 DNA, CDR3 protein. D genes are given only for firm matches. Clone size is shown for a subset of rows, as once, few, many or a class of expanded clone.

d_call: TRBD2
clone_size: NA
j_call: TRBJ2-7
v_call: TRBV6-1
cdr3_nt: TGTGCCAGCAGTGTATCCACTAGCGGTTACGAGCAGTACTTC
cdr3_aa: CASSVSTSGYEQYF

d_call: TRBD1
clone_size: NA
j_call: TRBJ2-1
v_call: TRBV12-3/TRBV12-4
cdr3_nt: TGTGCCAGCATTGGGACAGGCAAATGCAACGAGCAGTTCTTC
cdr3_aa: CASIGTGKCNEQFF

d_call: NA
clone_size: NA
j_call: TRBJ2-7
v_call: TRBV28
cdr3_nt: TGTGCCAGCAGTTTGAGAGAGGGGAGTTTCGATCAGTACTTC
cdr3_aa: CASSLREGSFDQYF

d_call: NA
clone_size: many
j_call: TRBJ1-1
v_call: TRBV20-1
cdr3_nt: TGCAGTGCTAGAAGGGAAGAGATGAACACTGAAGCTTTCTTT
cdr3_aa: CSARREEMNTEAFF

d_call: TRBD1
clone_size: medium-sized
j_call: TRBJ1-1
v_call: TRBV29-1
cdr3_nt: TGCAGCGTTGGGGACAGGGGTCCTGGGCACACTGAAGCTTTCTTT
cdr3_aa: CSVGDRGPGHTEAFF

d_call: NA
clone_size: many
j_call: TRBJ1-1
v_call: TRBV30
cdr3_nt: TGTGCCTGGAGTGTAATGGGTGGCACTGAAGCTTTCTTT
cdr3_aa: CAWSVMGGTEAFF

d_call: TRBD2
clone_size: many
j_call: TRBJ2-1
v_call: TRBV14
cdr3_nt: TGTGCCAGCAGACCAGGACTAGCGCACCAAAACGAGCAGTTCTTC
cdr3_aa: CASRPGLAHQNEQFF

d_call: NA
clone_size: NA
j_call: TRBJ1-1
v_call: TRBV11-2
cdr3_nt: NA
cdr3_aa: CASSLVGHGAITAFF

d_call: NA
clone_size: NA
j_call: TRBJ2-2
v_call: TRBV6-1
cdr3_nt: TGTGTCAGCAAGCTAGCGACGAACACCGGGGAGCTGTTTTTT
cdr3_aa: CVSKLATNTGELFF

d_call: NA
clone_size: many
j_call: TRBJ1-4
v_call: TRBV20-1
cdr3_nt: TGCAGTGCTAGTCGCCGTTTGTCCCCGGGAGAAAAACTGTTTTTT
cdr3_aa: CSASRRLSPGEKLFF

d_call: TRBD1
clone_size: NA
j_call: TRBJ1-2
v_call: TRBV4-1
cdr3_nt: TGCCCAAGCAGCCAGCGGCCCCGGGACAGGGGGATCTATGGCTACACCTTC
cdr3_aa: CPSSQRPRDRGIYGYTF